The 21 T cell receptor beta chains in this list originate from one sample, sequenced in a study of cytomegalovirus exposure and HLA in healthy donors. The PCR made use of 60 Vbeta and 13 Jbeta primers. Profiled with immunoSEQ multiplex PCR; TCRdb holds only in-frame clones, not every one. There are about 210,000 clones in the sample, with over 0.75% held by the top ten. The source material was PBMCs. All receptors come from a woman in her twenties or thirties in good health and CMV-seropositive.

The chain is built from TRBV15 and TRBJ1-1; D gene unclear. Germline lookup yields CDR1 LNHNV and CDR2 YYDKDF (reference sequence). This CDR3 spans 15 amino acids. V shed 0 bases and J shed 0 bases, with 8 bases lying between them. Written as DNA, the CDR3 is TGTGCCACCAGCAGAGACAGATACATGAACACTGAAGCTTTCTTT. Amino acid sequence: CATSRDRYMNTEAFF.

The rearrangement links TRBV19 to TRBJ1-2, with TRBD1 matching over 7 bases. The V gene end was trimmed by 6 bases and the J gene end by 7 bases; junction bases not matched to a gene: 8. This CDR3 comprises 13 residues. CDR1 is LNHDA and CDR2 is SQIVND in the germline V gene (reference sequence). The CDR3 spells CASRKAGGSGYTF. DNA of the CDR3: TGTGCCAGTAGGAAAGCAGGGGGTAGTGGCTACACCTTC. The whole variable domain, remainder taken from reference TRBV19 and TRBJ1-2, is DGGITQSPKYLFRKEGQNVTLSCEQNLNHDAMYWYRQDPGQGLRLIYYSQIVNDFQKGDIAEGYSVSREKKESFPLTVTSAQKNPTAFYLCASRKAGGSGYTFGSGTRLTVV.

The CDR3 here is CATRTEFSGANVLTF. CDR3 DNA: TGTGCCACCCGGACAGAATTCTCTGGGGCCAACGTCCTGACTTTC. The chain is built from TRBV2 and TRBJ2-6; D is perhaps TRBD1 (6 bases). This CDR3 region has 15 residues. V was pared by 10 bases and J by 0 bases, with 13 bases between. Germline V gene lookup returns CDR1 SNHLY and CDR2 FYNNEI.

The chain links TRBV7-2 to TRBJ2-6, with 9 bases identical to TRBD2. The CDR3 contains 17 residues. Germline V gene lookup returns CDR1 SGHTA and CDR2 FQGNSA. V lost 1 base to trimming and J lost 3 bases; unmatched junction nucleotides: 4. CDR3 protein: CASSLVAGVGGANVLTF. The CDR3 nucleotides are TGTGCCAGCAGCTTAGTAGCGGGAGTGGGTGGGGCCAACGTCCTGACTTTC. The full variable domain, rest sourced from reference TRBV7-2 and TRBJ2-6, is GAGVSQSPSNKVTEKGKDVELRCDPISGHTALYWYRQSLGQGLEFLIYFQGNSAPDKSGLPSDRFSAERTGGSVSTLTIQRTQQEDSAVYLCASSLVAGVGGANVLTFGAGSRLTVL.

The chain joins TRBV7-2 to TRBJ1-2; D remains unclear. In germline, CDR1 is SGHTA, CDR2 FQGNSA. V lost 4 bases and J lost 4, with 7 bases in between. There are 12 residues in the CDR3. The CDR3 DNA reads as TGTGCCAGCAGCTCGGGAGTCTATGGCTACACCTTC. It codes for CASSSGVYGYTF.

The chain recombines TRBV6-5 with TRBJ2-3; TRBD2 might be the D (6 bases). CDR3 size: 16 residues. Trimming removed 0 bases from V and 7 bases from J, with 17 bases in between. Germline CDR1 MNHEY, CDR2 SVGAGI. CDR3 in DNA: TGTGCCAGCAGTTACTCGGCCGGACTGGCGGGGAATACGCAGTATTTT. Translated: CASSYSAGLAGNTQYF.

The chain is built from TRBV4-3 and TRBJ2-7; 8 bases line up with TRBD2. The CDR3 has 15 residues. Unmatched junction bases numbered 4, after V lost 1 base and J lost 2 bases. CDR1 and CDR2 from the germline V gene are LGHNA and YSLEER. DNA of the CDR3: TGCGCCAGCAGCCAAGTTCCGGGAGGGCCCTACGAGCAGTACTTC. Its translation: CASSQVPGGPYEQYF.

V and J are TRBV7-2 and TRBJ1-4, with a tentative D call TRBD1 (5 bases). Germline-derived CDR1 and CDR2 are SGHTA and FQGNSA. Trimming pared 6 bases from V and 8 bases from J, leaving 19 bases between. This CDR3 has 15 residues. CDR3 region: CASSQLAGSGEKLFF. In DNA form, the CDR3 reads TGTGCCAGCAGTCAACTCGCAGGGTCGGGCGAAAAACTGTTTTTT.

The V gene is TRBV6-6, the J gene TRBJ1-2, with D perhaps matching TRBD1 (6 bases). Germline V gene lookup returns CDR1 MNHNY and CDR2 SVGAGI (reference sequence). CDR3 length: 16 amino acids. Trimming pared 6 bases from V and 0 bases from J, leaving 17 bases between. CDR3 sequence: CASSRRGRYSNYGYTF. The CDR3 region has the DNA TGTGCCAGCAGCCGCAGGGGCAGATACTCTAACTATGGCTACACCTTC.

The chain uses TRBV2 and TRBJ1-1, with TRBD1 identical over 7 bases. The CDR3 has 15 residues. CDR1 is SNHLY, CDR2 FYNNEI, per germline. V lost 5 bases and J lost 4; bases outside the gene matches: 10. The chain's CDR3 is CASSPRKGAATEAFF. The CDR3 coding sequence is TGTGCCAGCAGTCCACGGAAGGGGGCGGCCACTGAAGCTTTCTTT.

This sequence joins TRBV6-5 and TRBJ1-2; tentatively, D is TRBD1 (6 bases). Germline V gives CDR1 MNHEY, CDR2 SVGAGI. V lost 6 bases and J lost 4, with 18 bases in between. CDR3 length equals 15 residues. The CDR3 DNA reads as TGTGCCAGCAGCTCCTGGGGGGGGCTTAGCTATGGCTACACCTTC. It specifies CASSSWGGLSYGYTF.

The rearrangement links TRBV30 to TRBJ1-1; TRBD1 matches 9 bases. CDR1 is GTSNPN, CDR2 SVGIG, per germline (reference sequence). The CDR3 loop spans 15 amino acids. J gave up 7 bases and V 1 base, and 10 bases lay outside the gene matches. The CDR3 sequence is CAWSDRGPRTREAFF. The CDR3 coding sequence is TGTGCCTGGAGTGACAGGGGGCCGCGGACTCGTGAAGCTTTCTTT.

V gene TRBV6-5 combines with J gene TRBJ1-6; D is perhaps TRBD1 (6 bases). CDR1 MNHEY and CDR2 SVGAGI come from the germline V gene. The CDR3 extends over 15 amino acids. Trimming removed 5 bases from V and 2 bases from J, with 10 bases in between. In DNA form, the CDR3 reads TGTGCCAGCAGTACAGGGACTACCTATAATTCACCCCTCCACTTT. Protein: CASSTGTTYNSPLHF.

The chain is built from TRBV28 and TRBJ1-3, with D tentatively TRBD1 (6 bases). CDR1 is MDHEN and CDR2 is SYDVKM in the germline V gene. V lost 7 bases and J lost 7, with 23 bases in between. This CDR3 has 16 residues. In DNA form, the CDR3 reads TGTGCCAGCAACCCACCGGGACACCAAGGCGGGAACACCATATATTTT. Translation: CASNPPGHQGGNTIYF.

The chain carries TRBV4-1 and TRBJ1-6, with TRBD1 matching 10 bases. This CDR3 contains 16 residues. Losses at the gene ends were 4 bases for V and 9 bases for J; bases not matched to a gene: 9. In germline, CDR1 is MGHRA, CDR2 YSYEKL. As DNA, the CDR3 is TGCGCCAGCAGCCCCGACAAGACAGGGGGCATTTCACCCCTCCACTTT. Translating gives CASSPDKTGGISPLHF.

Written as DNA, the CDR3 is TGTGCCAGCAGCTCCCAAATTACAGGGGTCTCCTACGAGCAGTACTTC. This translates into CASSSQITGVSYEQYF. The chain employs TRBV5-4 and TRBJ2-7, with TRBD1 matching over 7 bases. The germline CDR1 and CDR2 sequences are SGHNT and YYREEE (reference sequence). This CDR3 contains 16 residues. Unmatched junction bases numbered 9, after V lost 3 bases and J lost 0 bases.

This chain uses TRBV6-1 with TRBJ2-3, with a weak D call TRBD2 (5 bases). The CDR3 spans 14 residues. CDR1 is MNHNS, CDR2 SASEGT, per germline. Deletions cut 4 bases from V and 5 bases from J, with 13 bases between. The CDR3 nucleotides are TGTGCCAGCAGTGCCGTCCTGAGGGTAGATACGCAGTATTTT. It specifies CASSAVLRVDTQYF.

The chain couples TRBV7-9 to TRBJ2-2; no clear D. Germline loops: CDR1 SEHNR, CDR2 FQNEAQ (reference sequence). V was trimmed by 2 bases and J by 9 bases, leaving 4 bases between them. The CDR3 has 11 amino acids. CDR3 bases: TGTGCCAGCAGCTTACTCCGGGAGCTGTTTTTT. Its translation: CASSLLRELFF.

The chain recombines TRBV27 with TRBJ1-5, with TRBD1 identical over 7 bases. Unmatched junction bases numbered 5, after V lost 2 bases and J lost 7 bases. This CDR3 is built from 14 residues. Germline V gene lookup returns CDR1 MNHEY and CDR2 SMNVEV (reference sequence). CDR3 bases: TGTGCCAGCAGTTTAGTAGGGGGCGAACAGCCCCAGCATTTT. It yields the protein CASSLVGGEQPQHF.

For this clone: The sample has other DNA sequences that encode this CDR3 too. V usage is TRBV5-1 and J usage is TRBJ2-3; D not certain. V lost 0 bases and J lost 3, with 5 bases in between. Germline V lookup: CDR1 SGHRS, CDR2 YFSETQ. This CDR3 has 13 residues. The CDR3 spells CASSLAGTDTQYF. The DNA of the CDR3 is TGCGCCAGCAGCTTGGCGGGTACAGATACGCAGTATTTT.

The CDR3 sequence is CASSLGQNEQYF. In nucleotides, the CDR3 is TGCGCCAGCAGCCTAGGACAGAACGAGCAGTACTTC. The gene calls are TRBV5-1 and TRBJ2-7; D may be TRBD1 (6 bases). The CDR3 length is 12 residues. V was clipped by 4 bases and J by 5 bases, with 10 bases between them. Germline V CDR1 and CDR2: SGHRS, YFSETQ.